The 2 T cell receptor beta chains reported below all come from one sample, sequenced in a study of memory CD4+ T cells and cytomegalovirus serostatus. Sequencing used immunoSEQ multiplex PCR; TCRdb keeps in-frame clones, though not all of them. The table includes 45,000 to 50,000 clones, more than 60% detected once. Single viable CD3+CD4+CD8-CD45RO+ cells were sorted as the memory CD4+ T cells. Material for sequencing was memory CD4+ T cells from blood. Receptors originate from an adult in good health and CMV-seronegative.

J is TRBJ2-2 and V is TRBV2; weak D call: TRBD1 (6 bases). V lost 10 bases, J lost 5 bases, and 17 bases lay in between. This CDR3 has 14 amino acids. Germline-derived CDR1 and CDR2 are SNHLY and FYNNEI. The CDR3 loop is CATTQGLRTGELFF. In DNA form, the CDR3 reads TGTGCCACGACTCAGGGGTTGAGAACCGGGGAGCTGTTTTTT.

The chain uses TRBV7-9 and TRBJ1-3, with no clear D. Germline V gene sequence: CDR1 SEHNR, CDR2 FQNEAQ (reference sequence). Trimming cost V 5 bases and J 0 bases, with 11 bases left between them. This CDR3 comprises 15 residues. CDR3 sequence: CASSPRFSSGNTIYF. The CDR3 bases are TGTGCCAGCAGCCCGCGTTTTAGCTCTGGAAACACCATATATTTT.